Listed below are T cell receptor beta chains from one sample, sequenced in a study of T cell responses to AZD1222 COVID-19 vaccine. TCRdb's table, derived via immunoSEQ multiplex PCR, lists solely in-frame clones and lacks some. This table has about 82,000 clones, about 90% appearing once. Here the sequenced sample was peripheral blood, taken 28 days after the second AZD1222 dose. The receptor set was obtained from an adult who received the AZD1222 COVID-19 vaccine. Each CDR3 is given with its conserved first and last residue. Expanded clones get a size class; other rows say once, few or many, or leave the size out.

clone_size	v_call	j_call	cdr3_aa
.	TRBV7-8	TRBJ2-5	CASSLGDSRETQYF
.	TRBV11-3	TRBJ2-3	CASSSGGGTDTQYF
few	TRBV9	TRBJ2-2	CATGPGGGHTGELFF
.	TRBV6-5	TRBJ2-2	CASSTGTVITGELFF
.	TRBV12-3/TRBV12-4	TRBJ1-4	CASRRGHEKLFF
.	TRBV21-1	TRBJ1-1	CASSKGFPAENTEAFF
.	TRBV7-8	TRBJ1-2	CASSRPGQENYGYTF
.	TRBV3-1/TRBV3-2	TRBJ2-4	CASSQEVNIQYF
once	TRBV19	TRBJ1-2	CASSIRRLYGYTF
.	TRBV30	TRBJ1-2	CAWSGLTAPYGYTF
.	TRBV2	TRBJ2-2	CASRGRTHTGELFF
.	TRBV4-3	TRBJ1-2	CASSQDYDRRYGYTF
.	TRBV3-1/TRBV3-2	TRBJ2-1	CASSNPGGPLRDNEQFF
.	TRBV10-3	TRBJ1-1	CAISESGGANTEAFF
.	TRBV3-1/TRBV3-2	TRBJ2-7	CASSQTPGLAREQYF
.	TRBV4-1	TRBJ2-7	CASSPLQGESSYEQYF
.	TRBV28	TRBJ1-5	CASTLTVGNQPQHF
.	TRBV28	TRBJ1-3	CASSPGDTTGNTIYF
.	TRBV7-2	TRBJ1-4	CASSLAGNTNEKLFF
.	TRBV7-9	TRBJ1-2	CASSLADGRIFYGYTF
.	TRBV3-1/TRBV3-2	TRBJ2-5	CASIKTGKATQYF
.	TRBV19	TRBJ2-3	CASSIVSRAHSTDTQYF
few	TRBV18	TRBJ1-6	CASSPQGVGYNSPLHF
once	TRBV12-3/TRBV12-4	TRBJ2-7	CASSVHYEQYF
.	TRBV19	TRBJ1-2	CASRVAGPNYGYTF
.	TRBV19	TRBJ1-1	CASSMSGMNTEAFF